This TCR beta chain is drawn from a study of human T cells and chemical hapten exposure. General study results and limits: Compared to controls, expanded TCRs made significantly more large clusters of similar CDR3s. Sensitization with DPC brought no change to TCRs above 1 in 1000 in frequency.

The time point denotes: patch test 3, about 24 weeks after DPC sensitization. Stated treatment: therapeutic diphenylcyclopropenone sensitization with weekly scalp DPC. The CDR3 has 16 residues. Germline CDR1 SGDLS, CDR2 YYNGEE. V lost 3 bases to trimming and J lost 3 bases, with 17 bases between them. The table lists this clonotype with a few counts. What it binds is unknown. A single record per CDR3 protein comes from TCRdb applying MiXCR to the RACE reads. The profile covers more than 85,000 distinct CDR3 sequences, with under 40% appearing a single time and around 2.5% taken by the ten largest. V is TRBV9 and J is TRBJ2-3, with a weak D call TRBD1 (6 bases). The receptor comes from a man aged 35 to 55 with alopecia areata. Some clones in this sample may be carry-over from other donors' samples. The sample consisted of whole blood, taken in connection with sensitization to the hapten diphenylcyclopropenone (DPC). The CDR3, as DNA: TGTGCCAGCAGCGGGGGCGCAGCGGACAGAACAGATACGCAGTATTTT. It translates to CASSGGAADRTDTQYF.